This passage covers 22 T cell receptor beta chains from one sample sequenced in a study of cytomegalovirus exposure and HLA in healthy donors. Produced via immunoSEQ multiplex PCR; TCRdb's table is partial and in-frame only. The sample has 150,000 to 200,000 clones, around 85% seen once. Sequenced: PBMCs. These receptors were obtained from a man younger than 40 in good health and CMV-seropositive.

The gene calls are TRBV5-8 and TRBJ1-2; 8 bases line up with TRBD1. V lost 2 bases and J lost 2; bases outside the gene matches: 2. The CDR3 covers 14 residues. The germline CDR1 and CDR2 sequences are SGHTS and YDEGEE. The CDR3 bases are TGTGCCAGCAGCTTCGACAGGGGCAACTATGGCTACACCTTC. Translation gives CASSFDRGNYGYTF.

J is TRBJ2-7 and V is TRBV7-9; 9 nucleotides line up with TRBD1. The CDR3 consists of 15 residues. CDR1 and CDR2 from the germline V gene are SEHNR and FQNEAQ (reference sequence). Trimming cost V 5 bases and J 7 bases; bases outside gene matches: 12. As DNA, the CDR3 is TGTGCCAGCAGCGCCTCCGGGACAGGGCGGCGGGAGCAGTACTTC. Its protein product is CASSASGTGRREQYF.

This clone was seen a handful of times. The rearrangement links TRBV4-1 to TRBJ2-7; 8 bases match TRBD2. The CDR3 has 15 amino acids. In germline, CDR1 is MGHRA, CDR2 YSYEKL. J gave up 3 bases and V 0 bases, and 4 bases lay outside the gene matches. The CDR3 sequence: CASSQDPGGLYEQYF. The CDR3 DNA follows: TGCGCCAGCAGCCAAGATCCGGGGGGGCTCTACGAGCAGTACTTC.

The rearrangement joins TRBV5-1 to TRBJ1-1; 11 bases fit TRBD1. Per the germline V gene, CDR1 is SGHRS and CDR2 is YFSETQ. CDR3 length: 18 residues. Trimming removed 0 bases from V and 5 bases from J; junction bases left unmatched: 12. CDR3 protein: CASSLGLGQGAFGTEAFF. CDR3 nucleotide sequence: TGCGCCAGCAGCTTGGGGCTCGGACAGGGGGCCTTTGGTACTGAAGCTTTCTTT. Together with reference TRBV5-1 and TRBJ1-1, the CDR3 gives the full variable domain: KAGVTQTPRYLIKTRGQQVTLSCSPISGHRSVSWYQQTPGQGLQFLFEYFSETQRNKGNFPGRFSGRQFSNSRSEMNVSTLELGDSALYLCASSLGLGQGAFGTEAFFGQGTRLTVV.

The V and J genes are TRBV27 and TRBJ2-7, with TRBD2 as a possible D gene (6 bases). The germline CDR1 and CDR2 sequences are MNHEY and SMNVEV (reference sequence). Deletions cut 2 bases from V and 6 bases from J, with 11 bases between. This CDR3 region has 13 residues. The CDR3 protein is CASSLVGGGEQYF. The DNA for the CDR3 is TGTGCCAGCAGTTTAGTGGGAGGCGGCGAGCAGTACTTC.

The chain uses TRBV2 and TRBJ2-3; TRBD2 agrees at 12 bases. Germline CDR1 is SNHLY and CDR2 is FYNNEI. After removal of 4 bases from V and 5 bases from J, the junction contained 4 bases not matched to a gene. The CDR3 totals 15 residues. The CDR3 DNA is TGTGCCAGCAGTGGGACTAGCGGGGACCAAGATACGCAGTATTTT. Residues: CASSGTSGDQDTQYF.

This clone was counted once. This CDR3 is CASSVGAKETQYF. The CDR3 DNA follows: TGTGCCAGCAGCGTGGGAGCAAAGGAGACCCAGTACTTC. The rearrangement links TRBV9 to TRBJ2-5, with a tentative D call TRBD2 (5 bases). The CDR3 spans 13 residues. Germline V lookup: CDR1 SGDLS, CDR2 YYNGEE. The V gene lost 2 bases and the J gene lost 5 bases, with 10 bases spanning the gap.

The DNA of the CDR3 is TGTGCCAGCAGCGTAGGCGGGGGGGCTGGGACCGGGGAGCTGTTTTTT. It codes for CASSVGGGAGTGELFF. This rearrangement joins TRBV9 to TRBJ2-2; 9 bases are a match to TRBD2. This CDR3 is built from 16 residues. The germline gives CDR1 SGDLS, CDR2 YYNGEE. The trim removed 0 bases at V and 5 bases at J, leaving 5 bases unmatched.

V and J are TRBV7-2 and TRBJ2-1, with D possibly being TRBD1 (7 bases). The V end lost 5 bases, the J end lost 12 bases, and 20 bases lay between the germline ends. CDR3 length: 14 amino acids. Germline-derived CDR1 and CDR2 are SGHTA and FQGNSA. CDR3 in DNA: TGTGCCAGCAGCATCCCAGGGGGGCCGATGGGGCAGTTCTTC. Its protein product is CASSIPGGPMGQFF.

V gene TRBV4-1 combines with J gene TRBJ2-7, with TRBD1 matching 8 bases. CDR1 and CDR2 from the germline V gene are MGHRA and YSYEKL. The V segment lost 1 base and the J segment 6 bases; nucleotides outside the gene matches: 8. The CDR3 sequence is 15 residues long. The CDR3 sequence: CASSQVSGGIAEQYF. In DNA, the CDR3 is TGCGCCAGCAGCCAAGTGTCAGGGGGCATAGCCGAGCAGTACTTC.

This chain joins TRBV30 and TRBJ1-4; TRBD1 is a possible D gene (6 bases). The V end was cut by 7 bases, the J end by 7 bases, with 16 bases between. Germline-derived CDR1 and CDR2 are GTSNPN and SVGIG (reference sequence). CDR3 size: 13 residues. CDR3 loop: CAYSDRSGEKLFF. In DNA form, the CDR3 reads TGTGCCTACTCGGACAGAAGTGGTGAAAAACTGTTTTTT. Filled out from reference TRBV30 and TRBJ1-4, the complete variable domain reads SQTIHQWPATLVQPVGSPLSLECTVEGTSNPNLYWYRQAAGRGLQLLFYSVGIGQISSEVPQNLSASRPQDRQFILSSKKLLLSDSGFYLCAYSDRSGEKLFFGSGTQLSVL.

The genes are TRBV4-3 and TRBJ1-5; D is ambiguous. Looked up from germline, CDR1 is LGHNA and CDR2 is YSLEER. V lost 0 bases, J lost 5 bases, and 5 bases lay in between. The CDR3 consists of 13 residues. DNA of the CDR3: TGCGCCAGCAGCCAAGATCAGTATCAGCCCCAGCATTTT. It specifies CASSQDQYQPQHF.

The chain is built from TRBV9 and TRBJ2-7, with 7 bases lining up with TRBD2. The trim removed 0 bases at V and 5 bases at J, leaving 8 bases unmatched. CDR1 is SGDLS and CDR2 is YYNGEE in the germline V gene. The CDR3 runs 15 residues. CDR3 in DNA: TGTGCCAGCAGCGTAGAAGGCCTAGCGGCTAACGAGCAGTACTTC. This sequence encodes CASSVEGLAANEQYF.

V is TRBV11-1 and J is TRBJ2-1; 9 nucleotides agree with TRBD2. Germline lookup yields CDR1 SGHAT and CDR2 FQDESV (reference sequence). With V trimmed by 1 base and J by 5 bases, 3 bases remained unmatched. CDR3 length: 15 amino acids. CDR3 sequence reads: CASSLGGTSHNEQFF. The DNA of the CDR3 is TGTGCCAGCAGCTTAGGCGGGACTAGCCACAATGAGCAGTTCTTC.

This clone was detected only once. This sequence joins TRBV7-2 and TRBJ1-2; 11 bases agree with TRBD1. The length of the CDR3 is 14 residues. V was pared by 3 bases and J by 5 bases, with 2 bases of the junction left unmatched. The germline V gene encodes CDR1 SGHTA and CDR2 FQGNSA. The CDR3 DNA is TGTGCCAGCAGCTTCGGGACAGGGGGTTATGGCTACACCTTC. Translation: CASSFGTGGYGYTF. The full variable domain, its missing parts supplied by reference TRBV7-2 and TRBJ1-2, is GAGVSQSPSNKVTEKGKDVELRCDPISGHTALYWYRQSLGQGLEFLIYFQGNSAPDKSGLPSDRFSAERTGGSVSTLTIQRTQQEDSAVYLCASSFGTGGYGYTFGSGTRLTVV.

This clone was seen just once. The chain carries TRBV6-5 and TRBJ1-4, with 12 bases matching TRBD1. This CDR3 is built from 14 residues. Germline V gives CDR1 MNHEY, CDR2 SVGAGI. With V trimmed by 4 bases and J by 8 bases, 2 bases remained unmatched. The CDR3 loop is CASSWDRGREKLFF. DNA for the CDR3: TGTGCCAGCAGTTGGGACAGGGGGCGCGAAAAACTGTTTTTT.

The V call is TRBV29-1, the J call TRBJ1-5; 7 positions match TRBD1. The CDR3 spans 13 residues. The V and J ends lost 8 bases and 5 bases, in that order; junction bases with no gene match: 9. Looked up from germline, CDR1 is SQVTM and CDR2 is ANQGSEA. The CDR3 region has the DNA TGCAGCTTCCGGGGGCAGGGGGATCAGCCCCAGCATTTT. Encoded protein: CSFRGQGDQPQHF. The full variable domain, its missing parts supplied by reference TRBV29-1 and TRBJ1-5, is SAVISQKPSRDICQRGTSLTIQCQVDSQVTMMFWYRQQPGQSLTLIATANQGSEATYESGFVIDKFPISRPNLTFSTLTVSNMSPEDSSIYLCSFRGQGDQPQHFGDGTRLSIL.

This clone was detected once. The chain couples TRBV9 to TRBJ2-3; D may be TRBD2 (5 bases). V lost 0 bases and J lost 0, with 11 bases in between. Germline V CDR1 and CDR2: SGDLS, YYNGEE. The CDR3 has 16 amino acids. The DNA for the CDR3 is TGTGCCAGCAGCGTAGCTAGCCAGCCGAGCACAGATACGCAGTATTTT. Amino acid sequence: CASSVASQPSTDTQYF.

This sequence joins TRBV9 and TRBJ2-5; 10 bases align to TRBD2. CDR1 and CDR2 from the germline V gene are SGDLS and YYNGEE. The CDR3 is 17 residues long. J lost 1 base, V lost 0 bases, and 6 bases had no gene match. Here the CDR3 reads CASSVESSGGLQETQYF. The CDR3 DNA sequence: TGTGCCAGCAGCGTAGAGAGTAGCGGGGGGCTCCAAGAGACCCAGTACTTC.

The V gene is TRBV7-2, the J gene TRBJ1-2, with TRBD1 as a possible D gene (6 bases). Looked up from germline, CDR1 is SGHTA and CDR2 is FQGNSA. The CDR3 totals 15 residues. V was pared by 5 bases and J by 3 bases, with 16 bases between. The CDR3 coding sequence is TGTGCCAGCAGCCCCTTGCCAGGGGCGGACTATGGCTACACCTTC. Translating it yields CASSPLPGADYGYTF. The complete variable domain, with remaining parts taken from reference TRBV7-2 and TRBJ1-2, reads GAGVSQSPSNKVTEKGKDVELRCDPISGHTALYWYRQSLGQGLEFLIYFQGNSAPDKSGLPSDRFSAERTGGSVSTLTIQRTQQEDSAVYLCASSPLPGADYGYTFGSGTRLTVV.

The chain carries TRBV10-3 and TRBJ2-3, with TRBD2 identical over 12 bases. CDR1 and CDR2 (germline): ENHRY, SYGVKD. The CDR3 runs to 15 residues. The ends lost 4 bases at V and 3 bases at J; junction bases unmatched: 2. The CDR3 bases are TGTGCCATCAGTGCGACTAGCGGGGGAACAGATACGCAGTATTTT. Its translation: CAISATSGGTDTQYF.

This rearrangement joins TRBV2 to TRBJ1-2; no firm D call. Trimming took 3 bases from V and 0 from J, leaving 8 bases between them. The germline V gene encodes CDR1 SNHLY and CDR2 FYNNEI. The CDR3 sequence is 14 residues long. The CDR3 DNA reads as TGTGCCAGCAGTGATAGGAGATCTAACTATGGCTACACCTTC. Protein: CASSDRRSNYGYTF.